This T cell receptor (beta chain) is from a study of blood T cell repertoires in COVID-19. Study background: In each case, the material was cDNA or gDNA derived from T cells, B-cell-depleted T cells, or PBMCs.

Resolution of symptoms, clearance, or two negative PCRs was present in recovered Cohort 3 donors. The CDR3 length is 15 residues. Trimming took 10 bases from V and 1 from J, leaving 16 bases between them. The V gene's germline CDR1 is LNHDA and CDR2 SQIVND (reference sequence). The assay was immunoSEQ multiplex PCR, and TCRdb's table has in-frame clones only and misses some. Altogether 490,000 or so clones are present, roughly 88% being singletons, with the ten largest covering 1.5% to 2%. Sequences were obtained from PBMCs or T cells enriched from blood (not recorded which). The gene calls are TRBV19 and TRBJ2-2; D perhaps matches TRBD1 (6 bases). The TCR sequence derives from a woman aged 40 to 50 who had recovered from COVID-19. DNA for the CDR3: TGTGCCACCCTGAACGACAGGCGGAACACCGGGGAGCTGTTTTTT. The encoded protein is CATLNDRRNTGELFF.